The clone carrying this T cell receptor (beta chain) was counted ten times or more. Using a J-beta primer mix together with a sample-barcoded 5' primer, a second PCR was run for roughly 7 to 12 cycles. Each CDR3 protein gets one entry after TCRdb re-called the 5' RACE reads with MiXCR. The repertoire consists of 500,000 to 700,000 distinct CDR3 sequences, with approximately 30% occurring once and the leading ten covering approximately 15%. The data stem from a study of blood T cells in healthy people across ages. V was clipped by 5 bases and J by 4 bases; unmatched bases: 10. This CDR3 is 15 amino acids long.

The gene calls are TRBV12-3 or TRBV12-4 and TRBJ1-2, with TRBD1 identical over 7 bases. Sequenced: blood. The receptor was isolated from an elderly woman in good health. The CDR3 is CASSLLGTEGYGYTF. CDR3 nucleotides: TGTGCCAGCAGTCTCCTCGGGACAGAGGGCTATGGCTACACCTTC.